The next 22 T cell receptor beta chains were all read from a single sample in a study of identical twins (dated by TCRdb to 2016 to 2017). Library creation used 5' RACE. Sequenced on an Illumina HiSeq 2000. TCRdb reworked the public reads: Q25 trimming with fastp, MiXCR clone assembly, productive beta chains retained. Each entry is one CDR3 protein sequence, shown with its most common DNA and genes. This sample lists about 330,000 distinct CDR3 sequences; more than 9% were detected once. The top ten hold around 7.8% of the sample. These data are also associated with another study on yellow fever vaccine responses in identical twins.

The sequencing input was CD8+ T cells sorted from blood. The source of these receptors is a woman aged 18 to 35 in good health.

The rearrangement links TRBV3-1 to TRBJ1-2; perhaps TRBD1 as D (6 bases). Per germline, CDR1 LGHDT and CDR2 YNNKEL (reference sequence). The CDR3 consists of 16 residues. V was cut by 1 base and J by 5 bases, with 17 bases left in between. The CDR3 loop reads CASSQGEFGQRYGYTF. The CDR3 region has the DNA TGTGCCAGCAGCCAAGGAGAATTTGGACAGAGATATGGCTACACCTTC.

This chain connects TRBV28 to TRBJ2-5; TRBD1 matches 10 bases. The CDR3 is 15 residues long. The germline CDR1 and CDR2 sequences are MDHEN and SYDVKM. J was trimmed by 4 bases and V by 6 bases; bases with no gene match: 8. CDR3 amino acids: CASRTRDRGRETQYF. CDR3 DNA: TGTGCCAGCAGAACCCGGGACAGGGGACGAGAGACCCAGTACTTC.

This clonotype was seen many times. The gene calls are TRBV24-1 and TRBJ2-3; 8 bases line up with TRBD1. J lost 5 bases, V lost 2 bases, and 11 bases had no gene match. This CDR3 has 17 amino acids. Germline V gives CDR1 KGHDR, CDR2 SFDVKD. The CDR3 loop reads CATSDYLDRGSGDTQYF. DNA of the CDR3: TGTGCCACCAGTGATTATCTAGACAGGGGATCGGGAGATACGCAGTATTTT.

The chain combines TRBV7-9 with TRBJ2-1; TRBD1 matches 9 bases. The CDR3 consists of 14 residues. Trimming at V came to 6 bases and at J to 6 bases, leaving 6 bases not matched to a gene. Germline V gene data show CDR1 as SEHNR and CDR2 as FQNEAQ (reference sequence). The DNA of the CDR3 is TGTGCCAGCAGGGACAGGGGAGCTTCCAATGAGCAGTTCTTC. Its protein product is CASRDRGASNEQFF.

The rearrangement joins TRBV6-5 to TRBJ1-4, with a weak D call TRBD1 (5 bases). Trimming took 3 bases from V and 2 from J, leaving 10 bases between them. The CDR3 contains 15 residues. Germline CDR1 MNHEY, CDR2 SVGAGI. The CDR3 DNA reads TGTGCCAGCAGTTATTTGGGGACGACTAATGAAAAACTGTTTTTT. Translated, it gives CASSYLGTTNEKLFF.

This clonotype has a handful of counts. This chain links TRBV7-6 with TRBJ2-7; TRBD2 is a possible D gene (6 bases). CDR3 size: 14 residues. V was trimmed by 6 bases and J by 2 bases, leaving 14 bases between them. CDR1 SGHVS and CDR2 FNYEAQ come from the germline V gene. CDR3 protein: CASSLGSGTYEQYF. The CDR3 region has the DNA TGTGCCAGCAGTCTAGGTAGCGGCACCTACGAGCAGTACTTC.

In DNA, the CDR3 is TGTGCCAGCAGTCAAGGGACAGGGGGGATAGGAGAGACCCAGTACTTC. It is translated as CASSQGTGGIGETQYF. This rearrangement joins TRBV27 to TRBJ2-5, with 11 bases that match TRBD1. Looked up from germline, CDR1 is MNHEY and CDR2 is SMNVEV (reference sequence). The CDR3 has 16 residues. V was clipped by 5 bases and J by 4 bases; unmatched bases: 9.

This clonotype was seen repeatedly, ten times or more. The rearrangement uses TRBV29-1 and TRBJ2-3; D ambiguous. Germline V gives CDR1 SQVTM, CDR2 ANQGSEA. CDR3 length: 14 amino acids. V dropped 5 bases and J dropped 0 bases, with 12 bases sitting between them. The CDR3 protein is CSVYGWSSTDTQYF. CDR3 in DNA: TGCAGCGTTTACGGGTGGAGCAGCACAGATACGCAGTATTTT.

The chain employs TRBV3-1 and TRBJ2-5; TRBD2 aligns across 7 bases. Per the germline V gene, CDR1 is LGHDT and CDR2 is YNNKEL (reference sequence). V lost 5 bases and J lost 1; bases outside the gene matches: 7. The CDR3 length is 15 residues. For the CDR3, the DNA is TGTGCCAGCAGCATCGGGTCGGGGGGCCAAGAGACCCAGTACTTC. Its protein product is CASSIGSGGQETQYF.

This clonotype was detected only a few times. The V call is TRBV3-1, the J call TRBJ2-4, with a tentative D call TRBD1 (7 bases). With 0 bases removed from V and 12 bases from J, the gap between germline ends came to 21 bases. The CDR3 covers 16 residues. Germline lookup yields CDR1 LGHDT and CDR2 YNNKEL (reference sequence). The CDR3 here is CASSQDGTLRGDGQYF. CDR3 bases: TGTGCCAGCAGCCAAGATGGAACTCTCAGGGGGGACGGTCAGTACTTC.

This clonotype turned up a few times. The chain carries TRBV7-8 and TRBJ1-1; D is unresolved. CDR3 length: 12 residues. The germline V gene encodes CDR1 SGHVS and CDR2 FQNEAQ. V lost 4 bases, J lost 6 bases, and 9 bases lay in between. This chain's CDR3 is CASSSNVAEAFF. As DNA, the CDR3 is TGTGCCAGCAGCTCAAATGTCGCTGAAGCTTTCTTT.

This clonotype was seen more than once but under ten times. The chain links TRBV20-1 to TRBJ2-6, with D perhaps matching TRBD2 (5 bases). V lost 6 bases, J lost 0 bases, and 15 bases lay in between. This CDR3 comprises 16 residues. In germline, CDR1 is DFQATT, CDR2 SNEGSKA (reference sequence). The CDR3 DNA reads TGCAGTGCCAGTGGTTCGGGGAGCTCTGGGGCCAACGTCCTGACTTTC. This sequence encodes CSASGSGSSGANVLTF.

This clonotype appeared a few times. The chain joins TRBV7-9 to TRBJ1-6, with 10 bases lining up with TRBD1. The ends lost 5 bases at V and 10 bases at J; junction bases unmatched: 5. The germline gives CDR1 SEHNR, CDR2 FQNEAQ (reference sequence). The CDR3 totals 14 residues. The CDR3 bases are TGTGCCAGCAGCCACGACAGGGGGCGGTCACCCCTCCACTTT. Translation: CASSHDRGRSPLHF. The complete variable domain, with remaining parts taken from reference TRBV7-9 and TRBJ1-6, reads DTGVSQNPRHKITKRGQNVTFRCDPISEHNRLYWYRQTLGQGPEFLTYFQNEAQLEKSRLLSDRFSAERPKGSFSTLEIQRTEQGDSAMYLCASSHDRGRSPLHFGNGTRLTVT.

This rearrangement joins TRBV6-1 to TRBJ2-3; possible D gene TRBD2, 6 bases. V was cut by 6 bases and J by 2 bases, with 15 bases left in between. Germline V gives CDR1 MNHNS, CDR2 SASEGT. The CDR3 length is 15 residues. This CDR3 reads CASSPLGGVTDTQYF. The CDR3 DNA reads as TGTGCCAGCAGCCCTCTGGGGGGAGTCACAGATACGCAGTATTTT.

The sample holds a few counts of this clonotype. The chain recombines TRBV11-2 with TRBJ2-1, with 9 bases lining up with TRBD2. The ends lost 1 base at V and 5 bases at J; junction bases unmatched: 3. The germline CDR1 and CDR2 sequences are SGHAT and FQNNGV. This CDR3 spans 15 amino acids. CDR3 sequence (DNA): TGTGCCAGCAGCTTAGTCGGCGGGGGGGACAATGAGCAGTTCTTC. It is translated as CASSLVGGGDNEQFF.

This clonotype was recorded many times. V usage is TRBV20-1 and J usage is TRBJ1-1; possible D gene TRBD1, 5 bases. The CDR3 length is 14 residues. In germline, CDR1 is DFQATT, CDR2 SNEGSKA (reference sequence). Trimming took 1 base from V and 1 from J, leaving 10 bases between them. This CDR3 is CSARVLGPNTEAFF. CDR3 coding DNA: TGCAGTGCTAGAGTCCTGGGGCCGAACACTGAAGCTTTCTTT.

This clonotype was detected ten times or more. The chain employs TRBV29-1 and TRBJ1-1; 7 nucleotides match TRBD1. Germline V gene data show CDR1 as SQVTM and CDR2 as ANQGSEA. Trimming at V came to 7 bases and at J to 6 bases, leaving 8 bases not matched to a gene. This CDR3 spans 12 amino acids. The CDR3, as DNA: TGCAGCGATCTGAAGGGGGCTCCTGAAGCTTTCTTT. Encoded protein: CSDLKGAPEAFF.

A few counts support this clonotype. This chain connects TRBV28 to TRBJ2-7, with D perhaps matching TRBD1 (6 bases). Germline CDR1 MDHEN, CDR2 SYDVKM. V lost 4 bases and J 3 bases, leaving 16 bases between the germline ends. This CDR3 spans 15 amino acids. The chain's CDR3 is CASSSRGGLNYEQYF. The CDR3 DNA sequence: TGTGCCAGCAGTTCTCGTGGGGGCTTGAACTACGAGCAGTACTTC.

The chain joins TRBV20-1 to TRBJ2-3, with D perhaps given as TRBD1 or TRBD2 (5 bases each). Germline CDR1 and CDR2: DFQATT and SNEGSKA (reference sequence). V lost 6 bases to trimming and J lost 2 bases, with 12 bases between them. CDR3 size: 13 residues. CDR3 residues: CSARGPYTDTQYF. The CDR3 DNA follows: TGCAGTGCAAGGGGACCGTACACAGATACGCAGTATTTT.

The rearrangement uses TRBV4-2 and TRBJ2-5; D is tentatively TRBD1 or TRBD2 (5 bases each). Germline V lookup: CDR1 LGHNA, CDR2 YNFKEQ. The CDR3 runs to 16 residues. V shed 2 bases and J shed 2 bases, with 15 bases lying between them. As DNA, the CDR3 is TGTGCCAGCAGCCAAAAGAGGGGTGCAAGTCAAGAGACCCAGTACTTC. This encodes CASSQKRGASQETQYF.

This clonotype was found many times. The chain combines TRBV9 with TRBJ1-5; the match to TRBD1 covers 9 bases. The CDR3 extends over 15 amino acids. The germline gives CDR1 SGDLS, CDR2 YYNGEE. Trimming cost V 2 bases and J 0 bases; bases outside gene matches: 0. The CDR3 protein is CASSVTGGSNQPQHF. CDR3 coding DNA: TGTGCCAGCAGCGTGACAGGGGGTAGCAATCAGCCCCAGCATTTT.

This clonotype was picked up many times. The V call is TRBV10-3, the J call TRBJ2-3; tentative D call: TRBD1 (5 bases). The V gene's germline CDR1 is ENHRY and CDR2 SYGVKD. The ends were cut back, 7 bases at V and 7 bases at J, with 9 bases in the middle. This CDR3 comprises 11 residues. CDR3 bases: TGTGCCATCACAAGGGGCAATACGCAGTATTTT. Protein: CAITRGNTQYF.